The 21 T cell receptor beta chains below were found in one sample sequenced in a study of blood T cell repertoires in COVID-19. Profiling relied on immunoSEQ multiplex PCR, and the TCRdb table lists in-frame clones only, not all of them. The sample yields 150,000 to 200,000 clones, approximately 85% seen once. Input material: peripheral blood. These receptors all come from a woman older than 75 with acute or convalescent COVID-19.

The genes are TRBV5-1 and TRBJ1-2; weak D call: TRBD1 (5 bases). Germline values: CDR1 SGHRS, CDR2 YFSETQ. V lost 0 bases and J lost 8, with 11 bases in between. The CDR3 sequence is 13 residues long. CDR3 DNA sequence: TGCGCCAGCAGCTTGGATCAGGGTCGGGGCTACACCTTC. Translating gives CASSLDQGRGYTF.

This clone has a handful of counts. V usage is TRBV6-6 and J usage is TRBJ1-1, with 12 positions matching TRBD1. V lost 5 bases to trimming and J lost 9 bases; unmatched junction nucleotides: 10. The CDR3 length is 15 residues. Germline values: CDR1 MNHNY, CDR2 SVGAGI (reference sequence). The CDR3: CASSTLGQGAVKAFF. The DNA for the CDR3 is TGTGCCAGCAGTACCCTGGGACAGGGGGCCGTCAAAGCTTTCTTT.

J is TRBJ1-1 and V is TRBV18; tentative D call: TRBD1 (5 bases). The CDR3 runs 15 residues. Germline V gives CDR1 KGHSH, CDR2 LQKENI. Trimming stripped 0 bases from V and 0 bases from J, with 8 bases between. Written as DNA, the CDR3 is TGTGCCAGCTCACCACCGGGGGGGGTGAACACTGAAGCTTTCTTT. Its translation is CASSPPGGVNTEAFF.

The V and J genes are TRBV6-5 and TRBJ2-1, with 7 bases fitting TRBD1. There are 16 residues in the CDR3. CDR1 is MNHEY, CDR2 SVGAGI, per germline. Losses at the gene ends were 0 bases for V and 7 bases for J; bases not matched to a gene: 9. DNA of the CDR3: TGTGCCAGCAGTTACTCGTATAGGGGGCTTGGAAATGAGCAGTTCTTC. This codes for CASSYSYRGLGNEQFF.

The J gene is TRBJ2-4, the V gene TRBV2; D is perhaps TRBD2 (6 bases). CDR1 SNHLY and CDR2 FYNNEI come from the germline V gene. The CDR3 is made up of 13 amino acids. V was trimmed by 5 bases and J by 14 bases, leaving 19 bases between them. DNA for the CDR3: TGTGCCAGCAGTATAAAGGGGTTAGGGGAGGAGTACTTC. This sequence encodes CASSIKGLGEEYF.

The gene calls are TRBV3-1 (or the pseudogene TRBV3-2) and TRBJ1-5; possible D gene TRBD1, 5 bases. The CDR3 consists of 15 residues. The V end lost 1 base, the J end lost 1 base, and 8 bases lay between the germline ends. Per the germline V gene, CDR1 is LGHDT and CDR2 is YNNKEL (reference sequence). The CDR3 sequence is CASSQAGGSNQPQHF. The CDR3 region has the DNA TGTGCCAGCAGCCAAGCCGGGGGGAGCAATCAGCCCCAGCATTTT.

This rearrangement joins TRBV2 to TRBJ1-3; 10 bases are a match to TRBD1. V lost 7 bases, J lost 3 bases, and 6 bases stayed unmatched. The germline V gene has CDR1 SNHLY and CDR2 FYNNEI. This CDR3 is built from 15 residues. CDR3 nucleotides: TGTGCCAGCAAACGGACAGGGGGTTATGGAAACACCATATATTTT. It translates to CASKRTGGYGNTIYF.

The J gene is TRBJ1-1, the V gene TRBV12-3 or TRBV12-4; 7 positions agree with TRBD1. With 5 bases clipped from V and 7 bases from J, the junction kept 4 bases outside the gene matches. CDR3 length equals 12 residues. The CDR3 nucleotides are TGTGCCAGCAGTCGATGGACAGGTGAAGCTTTCTTT. Encoded protein: CASSRWTGEAFF.

CDR3 sequence (DNA): TGTGCCAGCAGGCTACAGGGGGCCTATGGCTACACCTTC. Its protein product is CASRLQGAYGYTF. This sequence joins TRBV3-1 (or the pseudogene TRBV3-2) and TRBJ1-2; 9 nucleotides match TRBD1. With 6 bases clipped from V and 4 bases from J, the junction kept 3 bases outside the gene matches. CDR1 is LGHDT, CDR2 YNNKEL, per germline (reference sequence). This CDR3 region has 13 residues.

This clone was counted only a few times. J is TRBJ2-1 and V is TRBV11-3; 10 bases agree with TRBD2. Germline CDR1 and CDR2: SGHNT and YENEEA. Trimming cost V 5 bases and J 6 bases; bases outside gene matches: 16. This CDR3 is built from 18 residues. The CDR3 nucleotides read TGTGCCAGCAGCAACCCAGGGCTAGCGGGGGACCGTAGCAATGAGCAGTTCTTC. It specifies CASSNPGLAGDRSNEQFF.

This clone was observed a few times. The genes are TRBV12-5 and TRBJ1-1; 10 bases are shared with TRBD1. This CDR3 is built from 13 residues. V shed 6 bases, J shed 7 bases, and the junction held 5 bases outside the gene matches. CDR1 LGHNT and CDR2 FRNRAP come from the germline V gene. CDR3 region: CASGRQGAVEAFF. CDR3 bases: TGTGCTAGTGGCAGACAGGGGGCGGTTGAAGCTTTCTTT. Full variable domain (remainder filled in from reference TRBV12-5 and TRBJ1-1): DARVTQTPRHKVTEMGQEVTMRCQPILGHNTVFWYRQTMMQGLELLAYFRNRAPLDDSGMPKDRFSAEMPDATLATLKIQPSEPRDSAVYFCASGRQGAVEAFFGQGTRLTVV.

The chain joins TRBV7-9 to TRBJ2-5; no firm D call. V dropped 5 bases and J dropped 5 bases, with 9 bases sitting between them. The length of the CDR3 is 12 residues. CDR1 and CDR2 from the germline V gene are SEHNR and FQNEAQ (reference sequence). CDR3: CASSPPGETQYF. The CDR3 coding sequence is TGTGCCAGCAGCCCTCCCGGGGAGACCCAGTACTTC.

The gene calls are TRBV4-1 and TRBJ1-2; 7 bases fit TRBD1. This CDR3 comprises 16 residues. CDR1 is MGHRA and CDR2 is YSYEKL in the germline V gene. Trimming removed 6 bases from V and 0 bases from J; junction bases left unmatched: 10. CDR3 residues: CASSLQGTETNYGYTF. CDR3 bases: TGCGCCAGCAGTCTTCAAGGGACAGAAACTAACTATGGCTACACCTTC.

The rearrangement uses TRBV6-5 and TRBJ2-1, with 10 bases identical to TRBD1. Germline CDR1 is MNHEY and CDR2 is SVGAGI. Trimming took 6 bases from V and 1 from J; bases not matched to a gene: 3. CDR3 length: 15 amino acids. As DNA, the CDR3 is TGTGCCAGCAGCCCGGGACAGGGGTCCTACAATGAGCAGTTCTTC. This codes for CASSPGQGSYNEQFF.

Only a few counts were recorded for this clone. This chain links TRBV20-1 with TRBJ1-5; no clear D. The ends were cut back, 3 bases at V and 3 bases at J, with 15 bases in the middle. Germline assignment: CDR1 DFQATT and CDR2 SNEGSKA (reference sequence). The CDR3 has 15 amino acids. The CDR3 coding sequence is TGCAGTGCTAGTAGCGGGCAGATTACCAATCAGCCCCAGCATTTT. It yields the protein CSASSGQITNQPQHF.

This chain links TRBV7-2 with TRBJ1-1; D remains unclear. V lost 1 base, J lost 4 bases, and 7 bases lay in between. CDR3 size: 13 residues. The V gene's germline CDR1 is SGHTA and CDR2 FQGNSA. For the CDR3, the DNA is TGTGCCAGCAGCTTAGTTGCTAGCACTGAAGCTTTCTTT. It yields the protein CASSLVASTEAFF.

A word on this clone: One end of the junction does not line up with germline, which may come from a read error. V usage is TRBV29-1 and J usage is TRBJ1-2; D unresolved. CDR1 and CDR2 from the germline V gene are SQVTM and ANQGSEA. This CDR3 is 10 amino acids long. The CDR3 here is CSVEGGGYAF. The CDR3 DNA reads as TGCAGCGTTGAAGGGGGAGGCTACGCCTTC.

V and J are TRBV28 and TRBJ2-7, with TRBD2 matching 8 bases. The length of the CDR3 is 12 residues. CDR1 MDHEN and CDR2 SYDVKM come from the germline V gene. Trimming took 5 bases from V and 10 from J; bases not matched to a gene: 7. CDR3 amino acids: CASSREGGKQYF. DNA of the CDR3: TGTGCCAGCAGTCGGGAGGGGGGGAAACAGTACTTC.

The CDR3 DNA follows: TGTGCCGGGTCACGGGGGGGGCTGAGGTGGTCACCCCTCCACTTT. Translation gives CAGSRGGLRWSPLHF. The chain joins TRBV2 to TRBJ1-6, with D tentatively TRBD1 (6 bases). Trimming left V 11 bases short and J 10 bases short, with 24 bases between. Germline lookup yields CDR1 SNHLY and CDR2 FYNNEI. The CDR3 contains 15 residues.

This rearrangement joins TRBV9 to TRBJ1-2, with TRBD1 matching over 9 bases. Unmatched junction bases numbered 4, after V lost 2 bases and J lost 5 bases. The CDR3 is made up of 14 amino acids. Germline-derived CDR1 and CDR2 are SGDLS and YYNGEE. The CDR3 DNA sequence: TGTGCCAGCAGCGTGGACAGGGGAGGGTATGGCTACACCTTC. This translates into CASSVDRGGYGYTF.

This clone came up a few times. The chain joins TRBV18 to TRBJ1-5, with D hard to call. Germline V gene data show CDR1 as KGHSH and CDR2 as LQKENI. The CDR3 has 13 amino acids. V was pared by 4 bases and J by 5 bases, with 9 bases between. As DNA, the CDR3 is TGTGCCAGCTCACTCGGGTCCGATCAGCCCCAGCATTTT. Its translation is CASSLGSDQPQHF.